This TCR beta chain was documented in a study of Graves' ophthalmopathy and Graves' hyperthyroidism. This clonotype was seen only a few times. From RNA, the CDR3 regions of TCR beta chains were amplified and sequenced. HTBI primers were employed in first-round RT-PCR, then a second-round multiplex PCR followed. TCRdb independently ran MiXCR on the multiplex PCR reads; one entry per CDR3 protein. The table lists hundreds of thousands of distinct CDR3 sequences, about 21% of them singletons. The specimen sequenced was peripheral blood. This TCR was recovered from a young woman with stable Graves' hyperthyroidism.

As DNA, the CDR3 is TGTGCCAGCGGGTTGACAGGGGGGAACACTGAAGCTTTCTTT. Protein sequence: CASGLTGGNTEAFF. This chain uses TRBV12-3 or TRBV12-4 with TRBJ1-1; 9 bases line up with TRBD1. The CDR3 is made up of 14 amino acids. With V trimmed by 8 bases and J by 1 base, 5 bases remained unmatched.